This TCR beta chain was captured in a study of T cells after yellow fever vaccination. Regarding the study as a whole: A large majority of primary-vaccination clones showed up again after the booster (approximately 96% CD4, almost 90% CD8). Clonotypes appearing in both CD4 and CD8 compartments existed, and their share was small. Abundant clonotypes from the bulk population could have been carried over as contaminants into FACS-sorted repertoires.

5'RACE template switching produced TCR cDNA carrying a universal primer site and UMIs. TCRdb processed the 5' RACE reads anew with MiXCR; each CDR3 protein has one entry. The repertoire holds around 120,000 distinct CDR3 sequences, with about 7.2% as singletons. V lost 3 bases, J lost 6 bases, and 7 bases lay in between. The CDR3 length is 11 residues. Per germline, CDR1 DFQATT and CDR2 SNEGSKA (reference sequence). This clonotype showed up many times. Its antigen is currently unknown. The source was CD4+ T cells sorted from PBMCs, collected approximately 40 days after the first yellow fever vaccination. This rearrangement joins TRBV20-1 to TRBJ2-3; D is undetermined. This receptor was obtained from a man younger than 30 who received the YFV17D yellow fever vaccine. CDR3 amino acids: CSARLSDTQYF. The CDR3 nucleotides are TGCAGTGCTAGGCTTTCGGATACGCAGTATTTT.